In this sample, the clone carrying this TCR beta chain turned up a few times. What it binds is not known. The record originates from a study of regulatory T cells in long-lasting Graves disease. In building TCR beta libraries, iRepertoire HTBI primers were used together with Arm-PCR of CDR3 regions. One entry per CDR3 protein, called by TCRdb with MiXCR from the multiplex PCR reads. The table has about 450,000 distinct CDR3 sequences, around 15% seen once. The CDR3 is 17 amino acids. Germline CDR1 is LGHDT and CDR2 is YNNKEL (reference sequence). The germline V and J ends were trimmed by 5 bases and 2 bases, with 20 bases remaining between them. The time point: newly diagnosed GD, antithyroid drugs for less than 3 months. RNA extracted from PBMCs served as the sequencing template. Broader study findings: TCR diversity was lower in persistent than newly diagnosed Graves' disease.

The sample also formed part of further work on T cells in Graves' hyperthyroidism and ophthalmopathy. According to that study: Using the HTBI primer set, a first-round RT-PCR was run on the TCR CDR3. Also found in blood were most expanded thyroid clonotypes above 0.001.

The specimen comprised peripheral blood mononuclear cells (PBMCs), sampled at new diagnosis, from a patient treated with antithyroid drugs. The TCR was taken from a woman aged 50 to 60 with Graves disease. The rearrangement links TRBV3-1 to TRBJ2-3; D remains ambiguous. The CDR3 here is CASSSPDGDVYTDTQYF. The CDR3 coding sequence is TGTGCCAGCAGCTCCCCGGATGGAGATGTGTACACAGATACGCAGTATTTT.